Presented here are 14 T cell receptor beta chains from one specimen sequenced in a study of T cells in Graves' hyperthyroidism and ophthalmopathy. The TCR beta CDR3 regions underwent amplification using RNA transcripts as the source. The HTBI primer set served for first-round RT-PCR of the TCR CDR3. TCRdb re-called the multiplex PCR reads through MiXCR, storing one row per CDR3 protein. The repertoire includes hundreds of thousands of distinct CDR3 sequences, about 14% of them detected once, and roughly a tenth sits in the top ten. Sequencing input: blood. The receptors originated from a woman between 18 and 30 years old with Graves' hyperthyroidism.

There are a few counts of this clonotype. Just one base apart from a much larger clone, this may be a read error. V gene TRBV6-9 combines with J gene TRBJ1-1, with a possible D match to TRBD1 (5 bases). Trimming pared 4 bases from V and 1 base from J, leaving 16 bases between. CDR1 and CDR2 from the germline V gene are MNHGY and SVAAGI. This CDR3 comprises 16 residues. The CDR3 DNA reads TGTGCCAGCAGTTCCACGAGCTGGGGACCGAACACTGAAGCTTTCTTT. Translating it yields CASSSTSWGPNTEAFF.

The chain carries TRBV5-1 and TRBJ1-4, with 7 bases that match TRBD1. Looked up from germline, CDR1 is SGHRS and CDR2 is YFSETQ. J lost 7 bases, V lost 3 bases, and 9 bases had no gene match. There are 15 residues in the CDR3. CDR3 DNA: TGCGCCAGCAGCTGGGGGGACAGTGGGAGTGAAAAACTGTTTTTT. Its protein product is CASSWGDSGSEKLFF. Full variable domain (missing parts from reference TRBV5-1 and TRBJ1-4): KAGVTQTPRYLIKTRGQQVTLSCSPISGHRSVSWYQQTPGQGLQFLFEYFSETQRNKGNFPGRFSGRQFSNSRSEMNVSTLELGDSALYLCASSWGDSGSEKLFFGSGTQLSVL.

This clonotype was observed many times. This rearrangement joins TRBV18 to TRBJ2-1, with 10 nucleotides matching TRBD2. This CDR3 has 15 residues. Germline-derived CDR1 and CDR2 are KGHSH and LQKENI. Germline trimming cut 4 bases from V and 5 bases from J; bases unmatched to any gene: 5. The CDR3 region is CASSLAGGFNNEQFF. The CDR3 DNA reads TGTGCCAGCTCACTAGCGGGAGGCTTTAACAATGAGCAGTTCTTC.

V is TRBV7-8 and J is TRBJ2-1; 16 nucleotides agree with TRBD2. CDR1 is SGHVS, CDR2 FQNEAQ, per germline. Trimming at V came to 4 bases and at J to 15 bases, leaving 6 bases not matched to a gene. The CDR3 contains 14 residues. The CDR3 coding sequence is TGTGCCAGCAGCTCGGGACTAGCGGGAGGGCCGGTGTTCTTC. Its protein product is CASSSGLAGGPVFF.

This clonotype has at least ten counts. This chain uses TRBV18 with TRBJ1-3, with 9 positions matching TRBD1. CDR1 is KGHSH and CDR2 is LQKENI in the germline V gene. The V and J ends lost 6 bases and 1 base, in that order; junction bases with no gene match: 4. The CDR3 length is 15 residues. CDR3 in amino acids: CASSSGTGSGNTIYF. CDR3 DNA sequence: TGTGCCAGCTCGTCCGGGACAGGGTCTGGAAACACCATATATTTT.

This clonotype was recorded at least ten times. This sequence joins TRBV28 and TRBJ2-2; D might be TRBD1 (6 bases). V was cut by 5 bases and J by 3 bases, with 22 bases left in between. Germline CDR1 reads MDHEN; CDR2 reads SYDVKM. CDR3 size: 18 residues. The CDR3 loop is CASSPPGVTRVDTGELFF. The DNA for the CDR3 is TGTGCCAGCAGTCCCCCAGGGGTGACCAGGGTCGACACCGGGGAGCTGTTTTTT.

This clonotype occurred many times. This sequence joins TRBV6-1 and TRBJ1-5; TRBD1 might be the D (6 bases). V lost 7 bases, J lost 7 bases, and 14 bases lay in between. The germline V gene has CDR1 MNHNS and CDR2 SASEGT. This CDR3 contains 13 residues. The CDR3 DNA follows: TGTGCCAGCATGGCAGGGGAAGGACAGCCCCAGCATTTT. Translated: CASMAGEGQPQHF.

This clonotype was counted at least ten times. The chain links TRBV18 to TRBJ2-1; TRBD1 aligns across 7 bases. The V gene end was trimmed by 3 bases and the J gene end by 7 bases; junction bases not matched to a gene: 3. From germline, CDR1 is KGHSH and CDR2 LQKENI. CDR3 length equals 13 residues. CDR3 sequence reads: CASSPRQGNEQFF. CDR3 nucleotides: TGTGCCAGCTCACCTAGACAGGGTAATGAGCAGTTCTTC.

In this sample, this clonotype turned up many times. The chain has TRBV11-2 and TRBJ1-1; D call uncertain. Trimming took off 1 base at V and 1 base at J, with 22 bases between the two ends. This CDR3 contains 19 residues. Germline V lookup: CDR1 SGHAT, CDR2 FQNNGV. The CDR3 DNA reads TGTGCCAGCAGCTTAGGCTACACAGTAAAAATACAAAAGAACACTGAAGCTTTCTTT. It is translated as CASSLGYTVKIQKNTEAFF.

This clonotype was detected a few times. The rearrangement links TRBV7-9 to TRBJ2-7, with 11 bases matching TRBD1. The CDR3 has 15 amino acids. Germline V gene lookup returns CDR1 SEHNR and CDR2 FQNEAQ (reference sequence). Trimming removed 4 bases from V and 4 bases from J; junction bases left unmatched: 6. For the CDR3, the DNA is TGTGCCAGCAGCTCATGGGGACAGGGGGGATACGAGCAGTACTTC. This codes for CASSSWGQGGYEQYF.

At least ten counts were recorded for this clonotype. The chain carries TRBV11-2 and TRBJ1-1; maybe TRBD1 (5 bases). The CDR3 has 15 amino acids. CDR1 is SGHAT, CDR2 FQNNGV, per germline. Trimming cost V 0 bases and J 0 bases, with 8 bases left between them. The CDR3 bases are TGTGCCAGCAGCTTAGAGGGGGAGATGAACACTGAAGCTTTCTTT. Its translation: CASSLEGEMNTEAFF.

Many counts were recorded for this clonotype. The chain recombines TRBV2 with TRBJ2-1, with 14 bases that match TRBD2. The V and J ends lost 4 bases and 1 base, in that order; junction bases with no gene match: 12. Germline CDR1 is SNHLY and CDR2 is FYNNEI. The CDR3 covers 20 residues. The CDR3 spells CASSVAAGLAGEGSYNEQFF. CDR3 coding DNA: TGTGCCAGCAGTGTAGCCGCGGGACTAGCGGGAGAGGGATCCTACAATGAGCAGTTCTTC.

Comments on this clonotype: Sequence at one end of the junction differs from germline and may be a read error. V gene TRBV29-1 combines with J gene TRBJ2-7, with a tentative D call TRBD2 (5 bases). This CDR3 spans 11 amino acids. Germline CDR1 SQVTM, CDR2 ANQGSEA. DNA of the CDR3: TGCAGCGTTGGGGCGGGTTACGAACAGTACTTC. Protein: CSVGAGYEQYF.

Many counts were recorded for this clonotype. Compared with germline, one end of the junction differs, possibly owing to a read error. The chain couples TRBV5-1 to TRBJ2-3, with 8 bases aligning to TRBD2. Germline CDR1 and CDR2: SGHRS and YFSETQ. The CDR3 is 15 amino acids. CDR3 DNA sequence: TGTGCCAGCAGCTTAGTAGCGGGGAGCACAGATACGCAGTATTTT. The encoded protein is CASSLVAGSTDTQYF.